Reported below is one T cell receptor beta chain. Its antigen is currently unknown. The sample is drawn from a study of T cell responses to AZD1222 COVID-19 vaccine. The method was immunoSEQ multiplex PCR; TCRdb's version includes in-frame clones alone and lacks a portion of them. The sample records more than 15,000 clones, more than 70% being singletons. From germline, CDR1 is SGDLS and CDR2 YYNGEE. The CDR3 has 14 amino acids. The V segment lost 5 bases and the J segment 5 bases; nucleotides outside the gene matches: 6. General study findings and limits: Reportedly, close to half of spike-specific TCRs are directed against unmutated variant regions. Only 5 or 6 individuals given AZD1222 were seropositive at baseline. Sampled repertoires all dated from after the peak T cell response. Spike-specific TCR breadth and depth grew following two AZD1222 doses.

V is TRBV9 and J is TRBJ2-3, with TRBD1 identical over 9 bases. This clonotype was sampled from an adult who received the AZD1222 COVID-19 vaccine. Material: peripheral blood, obtained 28 days after the second AZD1222 dose. Here the CDR3 DNA reads TGTGCCAGCAGTTTTGGACAGGGGAAAGATACGCAGTATTTT. Its translation: CASSFGQGKDTQYF.